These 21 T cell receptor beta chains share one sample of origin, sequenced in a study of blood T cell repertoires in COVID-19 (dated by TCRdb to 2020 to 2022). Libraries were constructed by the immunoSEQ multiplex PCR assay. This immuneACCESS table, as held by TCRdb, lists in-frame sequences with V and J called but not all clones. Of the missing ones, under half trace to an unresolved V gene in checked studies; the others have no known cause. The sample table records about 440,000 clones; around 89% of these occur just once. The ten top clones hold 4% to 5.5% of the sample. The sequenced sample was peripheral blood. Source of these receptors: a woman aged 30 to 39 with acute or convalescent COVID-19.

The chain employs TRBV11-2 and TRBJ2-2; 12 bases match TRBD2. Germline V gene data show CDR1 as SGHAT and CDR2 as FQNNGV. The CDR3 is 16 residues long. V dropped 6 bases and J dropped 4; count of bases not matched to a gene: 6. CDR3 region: CASRRLAGVITGELFF. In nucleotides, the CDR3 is TGTGCCAGCAGACGACTAGCGGGGGTAATCACCGGGGAGCTGTTTTTT.

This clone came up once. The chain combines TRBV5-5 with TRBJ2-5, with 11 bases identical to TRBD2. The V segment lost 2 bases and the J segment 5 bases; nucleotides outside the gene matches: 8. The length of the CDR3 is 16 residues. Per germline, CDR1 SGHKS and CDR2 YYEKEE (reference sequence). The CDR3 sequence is CASSFRLAGRWETQYF. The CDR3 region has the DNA TGTGCCAGCAGCTTCAGACTAGCGGGGAGATGGGAGACCCAGTACTTC.

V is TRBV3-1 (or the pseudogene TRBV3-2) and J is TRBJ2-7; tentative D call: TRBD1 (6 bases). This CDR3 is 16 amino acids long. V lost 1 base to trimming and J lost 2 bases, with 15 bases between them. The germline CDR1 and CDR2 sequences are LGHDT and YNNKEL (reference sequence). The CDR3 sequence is CASSQVSRGQTYEQYF. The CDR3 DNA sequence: TGTGCCAGCAGCCAAGTGTCCAGGGGCCAAACCTACGAGCAGTACTTC.

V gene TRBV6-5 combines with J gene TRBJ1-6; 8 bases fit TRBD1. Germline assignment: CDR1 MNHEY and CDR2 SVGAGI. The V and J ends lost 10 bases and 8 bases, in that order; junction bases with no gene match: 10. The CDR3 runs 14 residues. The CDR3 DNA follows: TGTGCCATCTCCGGGACAGGAGACTATTCACCCCTCCACTTT. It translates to CAISGTGDYSPLHF.

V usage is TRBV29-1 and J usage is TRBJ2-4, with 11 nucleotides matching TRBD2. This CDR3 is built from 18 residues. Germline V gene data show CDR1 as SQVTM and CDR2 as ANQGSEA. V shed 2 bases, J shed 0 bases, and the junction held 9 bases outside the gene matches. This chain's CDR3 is CSVELAGGTVLAKNIQYF. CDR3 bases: TGCAGCGTTGAACTAGCGGGGGGTACCGTCCTAGCCAAAAACATTCAGTACTTC.

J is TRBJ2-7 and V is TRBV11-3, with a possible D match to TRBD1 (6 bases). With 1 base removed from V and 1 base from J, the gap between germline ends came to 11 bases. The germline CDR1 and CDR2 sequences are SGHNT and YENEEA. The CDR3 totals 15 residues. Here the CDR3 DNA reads TGTGCCAGCAGCTTAGGTACAGGGAATTCCTACGAGCAGTACTTC. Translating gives CASSLGTGNSYEQYF.

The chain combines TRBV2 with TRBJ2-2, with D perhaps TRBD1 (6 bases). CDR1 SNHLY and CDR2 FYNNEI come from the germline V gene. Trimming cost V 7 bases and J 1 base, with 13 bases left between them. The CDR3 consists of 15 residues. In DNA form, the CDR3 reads TGTGCCAGCATGTGGGGGCAGCTGAACACCGGGGAGCTGTTTTTT. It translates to CASMWGQLNTGELFF.

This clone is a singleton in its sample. Written as DNA, the CDR3 is TGCGCCAGCAGCTTGGGGCAGGGGGCGATCGGGGTCTACGGCTACACCTTC. Its protein is CASSLGQGAIGVYGYTF. This chain connects TRBV5-1 to TRBJ1-2; 8 nucleotides match TRBD1. This CDR3 spans 17 amino acids. V dropped 0 bases and J dropped 8; count of bases not matched to a gene: 15. Germline V gene sequence: CDR1 SGHRS, CDR2 YFSETQ. The variable domain in full, completed from reference TRBV5-1 and TRBJ1-2, reads KAGVTQTPRYLIKTRGQQVTLSCSPISGHRSVSWYQQTPGQGLQFLFEYFSETQRNKGNFPGRFSGRQFSNSRSEMNVSTLELGDSALYLCASSLGQGAIGVYGYTFGSGTRLTVV.

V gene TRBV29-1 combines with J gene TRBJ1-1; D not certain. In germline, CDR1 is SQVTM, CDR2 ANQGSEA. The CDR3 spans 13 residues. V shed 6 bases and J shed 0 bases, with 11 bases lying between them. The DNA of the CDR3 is TGCAGCGTCGCGAGAGCAATGAACACTGAAGCTTTCTTT. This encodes CSVARAMNTEAFF.

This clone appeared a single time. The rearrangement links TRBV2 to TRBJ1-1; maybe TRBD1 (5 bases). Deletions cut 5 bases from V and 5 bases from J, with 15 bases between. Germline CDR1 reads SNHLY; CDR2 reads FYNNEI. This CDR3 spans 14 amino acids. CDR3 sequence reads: CASSHVKGRTEAFF. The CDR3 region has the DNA TGTGCCAGCAGTCACGTCAAGGGGCGTACTGAAGCTTTCTTT.

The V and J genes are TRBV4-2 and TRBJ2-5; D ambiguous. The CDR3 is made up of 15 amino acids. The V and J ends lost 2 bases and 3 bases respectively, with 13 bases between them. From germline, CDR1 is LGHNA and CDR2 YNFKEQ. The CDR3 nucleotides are TGTGCCAGCAGCCAACCAGGAACCACGAAAGAGACCCAGTACTTC. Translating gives CASSQPGTTKETQYF.

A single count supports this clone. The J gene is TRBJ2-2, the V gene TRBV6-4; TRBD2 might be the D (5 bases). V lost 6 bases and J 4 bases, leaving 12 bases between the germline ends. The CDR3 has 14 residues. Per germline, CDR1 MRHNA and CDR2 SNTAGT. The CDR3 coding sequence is TGTGCCAGCAGCTGGACTGGGCTCACCGGGGAGCTGTTTTTT. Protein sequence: CASSWTGLTGELFF.

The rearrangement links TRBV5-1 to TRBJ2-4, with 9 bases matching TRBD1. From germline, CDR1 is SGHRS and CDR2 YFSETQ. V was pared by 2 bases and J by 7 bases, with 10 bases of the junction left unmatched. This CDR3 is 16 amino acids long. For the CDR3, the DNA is TGCGCCAGCAGCTTTAAGCCAGGGACAGGGAGGAACATTCAGTACTTC. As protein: CASSFKPGTGRNIQYF.

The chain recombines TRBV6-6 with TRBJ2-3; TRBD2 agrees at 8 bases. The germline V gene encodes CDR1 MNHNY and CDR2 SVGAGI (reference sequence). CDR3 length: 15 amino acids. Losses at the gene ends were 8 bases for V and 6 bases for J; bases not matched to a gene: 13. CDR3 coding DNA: TGTGCCAGCGCAGCCCTACGGGGGGGCGGGGATACGCAGTATTTT. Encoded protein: CASAALRGGGDTQYF.

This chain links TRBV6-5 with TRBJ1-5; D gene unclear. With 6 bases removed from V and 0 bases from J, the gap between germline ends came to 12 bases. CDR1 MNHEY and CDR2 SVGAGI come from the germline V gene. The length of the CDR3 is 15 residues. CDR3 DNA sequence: TGTGCCAGCAGGGTGACGGGATTTAGCAATCAGCCCCAGCATTTT. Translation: CASRVTGFSNQPQHF.

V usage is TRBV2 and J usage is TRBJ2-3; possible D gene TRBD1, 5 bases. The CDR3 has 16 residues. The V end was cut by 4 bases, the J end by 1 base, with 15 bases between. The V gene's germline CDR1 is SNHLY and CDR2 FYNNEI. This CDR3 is CASSAGGALGTDTQYF. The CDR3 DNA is TGTGCCAGCAGTGCAGGTGGGGCCCTCGGCACAGATACGCAGTATTTT.

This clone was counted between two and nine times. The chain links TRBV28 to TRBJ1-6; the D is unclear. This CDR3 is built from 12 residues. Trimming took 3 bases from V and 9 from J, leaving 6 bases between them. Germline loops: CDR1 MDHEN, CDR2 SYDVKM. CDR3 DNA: TGTGCCAGCAGTTTCGGGAGTTCACCCCTCCACTTT. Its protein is CASSFGSSPLHF.

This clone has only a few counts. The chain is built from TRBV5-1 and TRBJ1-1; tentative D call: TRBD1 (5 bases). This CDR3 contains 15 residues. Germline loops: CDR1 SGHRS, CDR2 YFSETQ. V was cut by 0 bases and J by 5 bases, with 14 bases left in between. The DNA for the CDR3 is TGCGCCAGCAGCTTGGAGATCCAGGGCAGGACTGAAGCTTTCTTT. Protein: CASSLEIQGRTEAFF.

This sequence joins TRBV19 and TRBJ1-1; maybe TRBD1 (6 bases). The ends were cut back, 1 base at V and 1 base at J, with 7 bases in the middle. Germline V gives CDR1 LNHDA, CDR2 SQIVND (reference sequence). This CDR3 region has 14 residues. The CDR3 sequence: CASSIGTENTEAFF. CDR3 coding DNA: TGTGCCAGTAGTATAGGGACAGAGAACACTGAAGCTTTCTTT.

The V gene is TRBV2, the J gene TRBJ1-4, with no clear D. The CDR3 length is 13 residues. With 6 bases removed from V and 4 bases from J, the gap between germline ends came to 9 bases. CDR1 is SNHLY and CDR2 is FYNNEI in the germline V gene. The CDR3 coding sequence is TGTGCCAGCAGAAACGGGTTTAATGAAAAACTGTTTTTT. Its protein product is CASRNGFNEKLFF.

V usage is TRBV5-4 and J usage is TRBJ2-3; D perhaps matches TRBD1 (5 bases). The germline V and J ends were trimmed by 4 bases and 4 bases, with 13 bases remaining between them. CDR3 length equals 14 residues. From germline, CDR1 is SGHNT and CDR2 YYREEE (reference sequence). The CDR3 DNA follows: TGTGCCAGCAGCAGAACAGGTCGCTCAGATACGCAGTATTTT. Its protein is CASSRTGRSDTQYF.